This T cell receptor beta chain is from a study of CD8 T cell repertoires and HIV-1 epitope variants. Study background: Enriched T cells were co-cultured with equal autologous T cell-negative cells.

Germline CDR1 is LNHDA and CDR2 is SQIVND (reference sequence). The CDR3 is 14 amino acids. V lost 6 bases and J lost 5; bases outside the gene matches: 6. In regard to this clone: The antigen is unknown.

Using immunoSEQ multiplex PCR, the repertoire was profiled, and TCRdb retains in-frame clones only, with some absent. The sample contains thousands of clones, approximately 68% of which appear only once. Sequencing used cultured CD8+ T cells derived from PBMCs. The receptor comes from a male donor with HIV. The chain links TRBV19 to TRBJ2-5; the match to TRBD1 covers 10 bases. In DNA, the CDR3 is TGTGCCAGTAGCGGGACAGGGGCGACGGAGACCCAGTACTTC. Its protein product is CASSGTGATETQYF.